This T cell receptor beta chain appears in the sequencing data of a study of blood T cell repertoires in COVID-19. Study-level information: PBMCs, B-cell-depleted T cells, or T cells provided the cDNA or gDNA that made up the material.

Clones were read by immunoSEQ multiplex PCR, and TCRdb kept only the in-frame ones, dropping some. The profile covers 70,000 to 90,000 clones, with over 75% appearing a single time and around 40% taken by the ten largest. CDR1 and CDR2 from the germline V gene are SGHRS and YFSETQ. This CDR3 has 17 amino acids. J lost 1 base, V lost 4 bases, and 4 bases had no gene match. This clone appeared once. This receptor was obtained from a human donor in a cohort sampled during active COVID-19. The chain uses TRBV5-1 and TRBJ2-2; 13 bases agree with TRBD2. The sequenced sample was peripheral blood. The CDR3 here is CASSPGLAGLNTGELFF. The DNA of the CDR3 is TGCGCCAGCAGCCCGGGACTAGCGGGATTGAACACCGGGGAGCTGTTTTTT.